Included here is one T cell receptor beta chain sequence, with context. Sequencing used immunoSEQ multiplex PCR; TCRdb keeps in-frame clones, though not all of them. The table shows hundreds of thousands of clones, with around 92% occurring only once. The data originate from a study of Ad26.COV2.S vaccination and SARS-CoV-2 variants. For the study at large: Donor was one of the participants in the Ad26.COV2.S arm of the COV1001 trial.

Treatment of the sample: roughly 20 received Ad26.COV2.S at low or high dose, single or two shots; about 5 received placebo; per-sample allocation not given. The samples were gathered on day 63 after the first injection of vaccine or placebo. The donor was a Boston adult aged 18-55 years. CDR1 is LGHDT, CDR2 YNNKEL, per germline (reference sequence). The ends were cut back, 4 bases at V and 5 bases at J, with 11 bases in the middle. The CDR3 runs to 13 residues. The source material was peripheral blood, sampled in a trial of Ad26.COV2.S vaccine versus placebo. The receptor comes from a person aged 18-60 years who received the Ad26.COV2.S COVID-19 vaccine or a placebo. The chain links TRBV3-1 (or the pseudogene TRBV3-2) to TRBJ1-2; D ambiguous. CDR3 coding DNA: TGTGCCAGCAGCCGGGAAGGAAGGTATGGCTACACCTTC. It is translated as CASSREGRYGYTF.